This is a list of T cell receptor beta chains from one sample in a study of a mutant IDH1 vaccine in newly diagnosed glioma. Their antigen targets remain unknown. Using immunoSEQ multiplex PCR, the repertoire was profiled, and TCRdb retains in-frame clones only, with some absent. The table records 45,000 to 60,000 clones, roughly 73% of them present only once. Material: PBMCs, obtained from a glioma patient whose treatment included an IDH1 peptide vaccine. The receptors were gathered from a man between 50 and 59 years old with glioma. Each CDR3 is given with its conserved first and last residue. The D gene is left open where the match is weak. Expanded clones are given a class, and other clones once, few, many or no size at all.

NA,NA,TRBJ1-5,TRBV30,CAWSGHSWGGQPQHF,TGTGCCTGGAGTGGACACTCCTGGGGTGGACAGCCCCAGCATTTT
NA,NA,TRBJ1-6,TRBV25-1,CASSVGRSGSPLHF,TGTGCCAGCAGTGTCGGACGATCAGGATCACCCCTCCACTTT
NA,NA,TRBJ2-4,TRBV21-1,CASSKFGVSKYLAKNIQYF,TGTGCCAGCAGCAAATTTGGGGTCTCGAAATACTTAGCCAAAAACATTCAGTACTTC
NA,once,TRBJ1-4,TRBV6-1,CASSVYQGWDEKLFF,TGTGCCAGCAGCGTATACCAGGGGTGGGATGAAAAACTGTTTTTT
NA,NA,TRBJ2-6,TRBV29-1,CSVEDREQTGANVLTF,TGCAGCGTTGAAGATCGGGAACAGACCGGGGCCAACGTCCTGACTTTC
NA,NA,TRBJ2-2,TRBV28,CASSFYANTGELFF,TGTGCCAGCAGTTTCTACGCGAACACCGGGGAGCTGTTTTTT
TRBD1,once,TRBJ2-3,TRBV29-1,CSVTGGSTDTQYF,TGCAGCGTGACAGGGGGGAGCACAGATACGCAGTATTTT
NA,few,TRBJ1-2,TRBV11-2,CASSEGASYGYTF,TGTGCCAGCAGCGAGGGCGCGAGCTATGGCTACACCTTC
NA,NA,TRBJ1-2,TRBV7-2,CASSFSGPYYGYTF,TGTGCCAGCAGCTTTTCAGGGCCGTACTATGGCTACACCTTC
NA,NA,TRBJ1-1,TRBV5-1,CASSLGQMNTEAFF,TGCGCCAGCAGCCTCGGACAGATGAACACTGAAGCTTTCTTT
NA,NA,TRBJ2-3,TRBV19,CASSSKGWGDTQYF,TGTGCCAGTAGTTCTAAGGGATGGGGAGATACGCAGTATTTT
TRBD1,NA,TRBJ2-7,TRBV19,CASKRGQNYEQYF,TGTGCCAGTAAAAGGGGACAGAACTACGAGCAGTACTTC
NA,NA,TRBJ2-7,TRBV29-1,CSVRPGQEYEQYF,TGCAGCGTTCGACCGGGACAAGAATACGAGCAGTACTTC
NA,NA,TRBJ1-4,TRBV5-4,CASSSGGATNEKLFF,TGTGCCAGCAGTAGCGGGGGGGCAACTAATGAAAAACTGTTTTTT
TRBD1,NA,TRBJ1-1,TRBV7-9,CASSLTQGKVTEAFF,TGTGCCAGCAGCTTGACACAGGGGAAGGTTACTGAAGCTTTCTTT
NA,once,TRBJ2-7,TRBV9,CASSVEGSSSYEQYF,TGTGCCAGCAGCGTAGAGGGGTCCAGCTCCTACGAGCAGTACTTC
TRBD1,NA,TRBJ2-3,TRBV4-3,CASSQDLTSGQEGGTDTQYF,TGCGCCAGCAGCCAAGATCTCACATCGGGACAGGAGGGAGGTACAGATACGCAGTATTTT
TRBD1,NA,TRBJ1-5,TRBV18,CASSLDRGINQPQHF,TGTGCCAGCTCTCTTGACAGGGGCATCAATCAGCCCCAGCATTTT
TRBD1,few,TRBJ1-4,TRBV7-8,CASSRGTGVNEKLFF,TGTGCCAGCAGCCGAGGGACAGGAGTAAATGAAAAACTGTTTTTT
TRBD1,NA,TRBJ2-3,TRBV5-1,CASSRDRAEDTQYF,TGCGCCAGCAGCAGGGACAGGGCCGAAGATACGCAGTATTTT
NA,few,TRBJ1-4,TRBV5-3,CARSFPHRPINSGEKLFF,TGTGCCAGAAGCTTCCCCCATCGTCCAATCAATTCGGGTGAAAAACTGTTTTTT
NA,NA,TRBJ1-4,TRBV6-5,CASSLSDGRAKLFF,TGTGCCAGCAGTCTGTCGGACGGACGTGCAAAACTGTTTTTT
TRBD1,NA,TRBJ2-5,TRBV19,CASSMGETGGVQETQYF,TGTGCCAGTAGTATGGGGGAGACAGGGGGTGTACAAGAGACCCAGTACTTC
TRBD1,NA,TRBJ2-1,TRBV27,CATATGNSYNEQFF,TGTGCCACCGCGACAGGGAACTCCTACAATGAGCAGTTCTTC
NA,NA,TRBJ1-4,TRBV19,CASMRTFATNEKLFF,TGTGCCAGTATGCGGACATTTGCAACTAATGAAAAACTGTTTTTT
NA,few,TRBJ2-2,TRBV5-1,CASSLNTPNTGELFF,TGCGCCAGCAGCTTGAATACTCCGAACACCGGGGAGCTGTTTTTT
NA,NA,TRBJ2-3,TRBV9,CASSVAQQGGTDTQYF,TGTGCCAGCAGCGTAGCTCAGCAGGGGGGAACAGATACGCAGTATTTT
NA,NA,TRBJ1-3,TRBV6-5,CASSLSGVENTIYF,TGTGCCAGCAGTTTATCCGGGGTGGAAAACACCATATATTTT